Listed below are T cell receptor beta chains from one sample, sequenced in a study of shared clonotypes between healthy human individuals. Only in-frame clones appear in the TCRdb table, and some are missing; sequencing was by immunoSEQ multiplex PCR. Of over a million clones listed, approximately 97% are singletons. Sequencing input: naive CD4+ T cells sorted from blood. The receptors shown here come from a man between 25 and 39 years old in good health. Each CDR3 is given with its conserved first and last residue. A D gene is named only where the DNA matches it firmly. Clone size is shown for a subset of rows, as once, few, many or a class of expanded clone.

clone size	V gene	J gene	D gene	CDR3 DNA	CDR3 protein
.	TRBV28	TRBJ2-5	.	TGTGCCAGCAGTTTAACCCCTCAAGAGACCCAGTACTTC	CASSLTPQETQYF
.	TRBV7-8	TRBJ1-3	.	TGTGCCAGCAGCTCAATGGACAAGATCTCTGGAAACACCATATATTTT	CASSSMDKISGNTIYF
.	TRBV5-5	TRBJ1-4	.	TGTGCCAGCAGCCCGACACGAACTAATGAAAAACTGTTTTTT	CASSPTRTNEKLFF
.	TRBV7-2	TRBJ1-5	.	TGTGCCAGCAGCTGGGGACACCTCAATCAGCCCCAGCATTTT	CASSWGHLNQPQHF
.	TRBV30	TRBJ1-2	.	TGTGCCTGGCCTCCAGGACGGGGGAATGGCTACACCTTC	CAWPPGRGNGYTF
.	TRBV15	TRBJ1-2	TRBD1	TGTGCCACCAGCAGCCGGACAGGGGAGGGCTATGGCTACACCTTC	CATSSRTGEGYGYTF
.	TRBV5-5	TRBJ2-7	.	TGTGCCAGCAGCAACCCGGGACTGGGCTCCTACGAGCAGTACTTC	CASSNPGLGSYEQYF
.	TRBV14	TRBJ1-2	.	TGTGCCAGCAGCCAAGGTCGGAGACCTCACGGCTATGGCTACACCTTC	CASSQGRRPHGYGYTF
.	TRBV29-1	TRBJ2-7	.	TGCAGCGTTGTGATCACAGCCTACGAGCAGTACTTC	CSVVITAYEQYF
.	TRBV29-1	TRBJ1-3	.	TGCAGCGCATCCAGCCGCTCTGGAAACACCATATATTTT	CSASSRSGNTIYF
.	TRBV4-1	TRBJ2-3	TRBD2	TGCGCCAGCAGCCAAGGGAGGACTAGCGGGAGCGCAGATACGCAGTATTTT	CASSQGRTSGSADTQYF
.	TRBV6-5	TRBJ2-1	TRBD2	TGTGCCAGCAGGGCGGGAGTAAGTTATGAGCAGTTCTTC	CASRAGVSYEQFF
.	TRBV28	TRBJ2-1	.	TGTGCCAGCAGCAGGGCGAGCTCCTACAATGAGCAGTTCTTC	CASSRASSYNEQFF
.	TRBV10-3	TRBJ2-5	TRBD2	TGTGCCATCAGTGTGGGGGGGGAGACCCAGTACTTC	CAISVGGETQYF
.	TRBV14	TRBJ1-2	.	TGTGCCAGCAGCCAAGATGAATCGTCAGGCTACACCTTC	CASSQDESSGYTF
.	TRBV7-9	TRBJ1-1	.	TGTGCCAGCAGCCCAAACAGGGTTGGGTTGGGTGAAGCTTTCTTT	CASSPNRVGLGEAFF
.	TRBV18	TRBJ1-5	.	TGTGCCAGCTCACCCGACAGGAGTCGTCGACCCCAGCATTTT	CASSPDRSRRPQHF
.	TRBV18	TRBJ1-1	.	TGTGCCAGCTCACCACAGGCAGGGTCCTTGATCATGAACACTGAAGCTTTCTTT	CASSPQAGSLIMNTEAFF
.	TRBV10-1	TRBJ2-4	.	TGCGCCAGCAGTGAAGAACTAGCCAAAAACATTCAGTACTTC	CASSEELAKNIQYF
.	TRBV28	TRBJ1-1	TRBD1	TGTGCCAGCAGTTCATTAACCGGGACAGGGTCCACTGAAGCTTTCTTT	CASSSLTGTGSTEAFF
once	TRBV6-1	TRBJ2-7	TRBD1	TGTGCCAGCAGAAAAGGGGGCACACCGGGCGAGCAGTACTTC	CASRKGGTPGEQYF
.	TRBV28	TRBJ2-5	.	TGTGCCAGCAGTTTACCCAGCTCAGAGACCCAGTACTTC	CASSLPSSETQYF
once	TRBV2	TRBJ2-2	.	TGTGCCAGCAGCGCACTCGACTCGTCTACCGGGGAGCTGTTTTTT	CASSALDSSTGELFF
.	TRBV19	TRBJ1-4	.	TGTGCCAGTAGGGGGACGGCAACTAATGAAAAACTGTTTTTT	CASRGTATNEKLFF
.	TRBV7-9	TRBJ1-3	TRBD1	TGTGCCAGCAGCTGGACAGGGATCTCTGGAAACACCATATATTTT	CASSWTGISGNTIYF
.	TRBV6-1	TRBJ2-1	TRBD2	TGTGCCAGCAGTGCTAGCGGAATCTACAATGAGCAGTTCTTC	CASSASGIYNEQFF
.	TRBV15	TRBJ1-2	.	TGTGCCACCAGCTCTCGAGGGACCGTCCTCGGCACCTTC	CATSSRGTVLGTF
.	TRBV9	TRBJ2-1	.	TGTGCCAGCAGCTATGAGTCGGCCTACAATGAGCAGTTCTTC	CASSYESAYNEQFF
.	TRBV10-2	TRBJ1-2	.	TGCGCCAGCAGTGGCGGCAGAAAGTATGGCTACACCTTC	CASSGGRKYGYTF
.	TRBV27	TRBJ2-7	.	TGTGCCAGCAGTTTAATTGGGGAAGGCGAGCAGTACTTC	CASSLIGEGEQYF
.	TRBV6-6	TRBJ2-2	TRBD1	TGTGCCAGCAGCCCAGGACAGGGGCACGGGGAGCTGTTTTTT	CASSPGQGHGELFF
once	TRBV10-3	TRBJ1-2	.	TGTGCCATCAGTGAGTCAAGGGGCGTGGGGGGCCTTACCGACTACACCTTC	CAISESRGVGGLTDYTF
.	TRBV7-3	TRBJ2-5	.	TGTGCCAGCAGTAAATCCAGGGAAGAGACCCAGTACTTC	CASSKSREETQYF
.	TRBV5-1	TRBJ2-3	.	TGCGCCAGCAGCTCAGAGACTAGCACAGATACGCAGTATTTT	CASSSETSTDTQYF
.	TRBV5-4	TRBJ2-7	TRBD2	TGTGCCAGCAGCCCGCGGGGGAGGAATTACGAGCAGTACTTC	CASSPRGRNYEQYF
once	TRBV28	TRBJ1-5	.	TGTGCCAGCAGTTTTCTAAGACTGCTGGGCAATCAGCCCCAGCATTTT	CASSFLRLLGNQPQHF
.	TRBV10-1	TRBJ1-2	TRBD1	TGCGCCAGCAGTGTGGGAAGGCAGGGGGAAGGTGGCTACACCTTC	CASSVGRQGEGGYTF
.	TRBV15	TRBJ2-1	.	TGTGCCACCAGCAGAGTTCCCATCGGGGCGGGCTCCTACAATGAGCAGTTCTTC	CATSRVPIGAGSYNEQFF
.	TRBV5-1	TRBJ2-3	.	TGCGCCAGCAGCACCTTAGGAGGGCATGGCACAGATACGCAGTATTTT	CASSTLGGHGTDTQYF
.	TRBV5-4	TRBJ2-5	TRBD1	TGTGCCAGCAGCTCGGGACAGGGGAGGGTAGGCCAAGAGACCCAGTACTTC	CASSSGQGRVGQETQYF
.	TRBV18	TRBJ2-7	TRBD2	TGTGCCAGCTCACGCGCGACTAGCCTCTACGAGCAGTACTTC	CASSRATSLYEQYF
.	TRBV7-7	TRBJ2-5	.	TGTGCCAGCAGCTTAGGGTCAAGTTGGGACCAAGAGACCCAGTACTTC	CASSLGSSWDQETQYF
.	TRBV11-2	TRBJ2-3	.	TGTGCCAGCAGCTCATTGGGACTGAGCACAGATACGCAGTATTTT	CASSSLGLSTDTQYF
.	TRBV19	TRBJ1-5	.	TGTGCCAGTAGTAACCTTCGGGGTCCCCAGCATTTT	CASSNLRGPQHF
.	TRBV10-3	TRBJ2-5	TRBD2	TGTGCCATCAGAGAAGGACTAGCGGGAGATACCCAGTACTTC	CAIREGLAGDTQYF
.	TRBV7-3	TRBJ2-1	.	TGTGCCAGCAGCGTCGCGGGCGCGGGTATATACAATGAGCAGTTCTTC	CASSVAGAGIYNEQFF
.	TRBV5-1	TRBJ2-7	.	TGCGCCAGCAGCTGGGGACAAGCCTACGAGCAGTACTTC	CASSWGQAYEQYF
once	TRBV20-1	TRBJ2-7	.	TGCAGTGCTAGACTTACATACGAGCAGTACTTC	CSARLTYEQYF
few	TRBV19	TRBJ2-7	.	TGTGCCAGTAGTCCCATTCCGGGGGCGGGCGAGCAGTACTTC	CASSPIPGAGEQYF
.	TRBV5-8	TRBJ1-3	.	TGTGCCAGCAGCTTGTTTCCCTCTGGAAACACCATATATTTT	CASSLFPSGNTIYF
.	TRBV7-9	TRBJ1-4	.	TGTGCCAGCAGCTCAACCCAGTCCGGAACTAATGAAAAACTGTTTTTT	CASSSTQSGTNEKLFF
once	TRBV19	TRBJ2-5	.	TGTGCCAGTAGCCTCCTCAGGGAACAAGAGACCCAGTACTTC	CASSLLREQETQYF
.	TRBV29-1	TRBJ2-1	.	TGCAGCTCCAGGGGGGGGAGGGCCATTGAGTACAATGAGCAGTTCTTC	CSSRGGRAIEYNEQFF